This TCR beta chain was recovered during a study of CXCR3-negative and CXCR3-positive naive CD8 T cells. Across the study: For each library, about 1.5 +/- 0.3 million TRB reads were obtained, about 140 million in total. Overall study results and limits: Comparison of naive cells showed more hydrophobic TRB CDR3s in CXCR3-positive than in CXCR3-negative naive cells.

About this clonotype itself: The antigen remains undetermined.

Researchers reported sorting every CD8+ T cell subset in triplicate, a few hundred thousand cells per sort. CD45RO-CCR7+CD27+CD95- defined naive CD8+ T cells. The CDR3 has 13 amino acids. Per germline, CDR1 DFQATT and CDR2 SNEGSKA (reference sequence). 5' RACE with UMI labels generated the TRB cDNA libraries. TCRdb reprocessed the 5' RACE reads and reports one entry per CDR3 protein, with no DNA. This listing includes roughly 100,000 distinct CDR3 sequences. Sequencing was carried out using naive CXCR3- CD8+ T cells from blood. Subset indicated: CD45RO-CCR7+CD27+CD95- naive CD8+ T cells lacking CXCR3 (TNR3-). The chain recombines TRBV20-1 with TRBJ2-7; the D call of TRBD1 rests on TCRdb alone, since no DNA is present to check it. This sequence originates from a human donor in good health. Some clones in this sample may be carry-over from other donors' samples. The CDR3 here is CSARVWERYEQYF.